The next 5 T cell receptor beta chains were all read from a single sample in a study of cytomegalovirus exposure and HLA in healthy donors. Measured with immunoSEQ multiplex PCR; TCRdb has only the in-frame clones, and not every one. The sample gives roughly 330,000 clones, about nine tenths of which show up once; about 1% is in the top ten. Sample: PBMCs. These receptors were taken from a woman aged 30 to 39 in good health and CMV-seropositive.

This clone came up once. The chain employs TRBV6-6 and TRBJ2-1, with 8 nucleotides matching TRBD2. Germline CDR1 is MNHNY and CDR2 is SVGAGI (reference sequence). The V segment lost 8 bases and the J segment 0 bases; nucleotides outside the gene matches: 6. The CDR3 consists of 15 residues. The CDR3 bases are TGTGCCAGCCTAATAGCGGGAAGCTCCTACAATGAGCAGTTCTTC. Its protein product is CASLIAGSSYNEQFF.

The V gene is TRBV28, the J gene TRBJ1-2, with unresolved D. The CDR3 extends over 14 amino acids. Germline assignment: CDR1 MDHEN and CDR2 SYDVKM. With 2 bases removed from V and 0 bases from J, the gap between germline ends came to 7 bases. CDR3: CASSLHIANYGYTF. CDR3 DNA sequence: TGTGCCAGCAGTTTACACATAGCTAACTATGGCTACACCTTC.

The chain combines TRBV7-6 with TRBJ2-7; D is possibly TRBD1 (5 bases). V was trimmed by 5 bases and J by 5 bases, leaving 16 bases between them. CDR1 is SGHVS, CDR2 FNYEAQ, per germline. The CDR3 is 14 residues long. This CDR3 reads CASSAIAGIHEQYF. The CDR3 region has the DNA TGTGCCAGCAGCGCTATAGCAGGGATTCACGAGCAGTACTTC.

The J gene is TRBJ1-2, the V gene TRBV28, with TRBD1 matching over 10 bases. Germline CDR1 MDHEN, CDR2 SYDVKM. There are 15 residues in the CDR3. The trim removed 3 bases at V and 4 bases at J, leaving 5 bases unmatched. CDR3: CASSLSGQGIYGYTF. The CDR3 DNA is TGTGCCAGCAGTTTGTCGGGACAGGGGATCTATGGCTACACCTTC.

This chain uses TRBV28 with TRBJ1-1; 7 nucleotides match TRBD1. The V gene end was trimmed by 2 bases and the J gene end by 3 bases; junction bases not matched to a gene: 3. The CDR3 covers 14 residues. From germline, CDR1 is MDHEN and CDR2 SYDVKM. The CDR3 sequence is CASSLAGTDTEAFF. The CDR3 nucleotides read TGTGCCAGCAGTTTAGCGGGGACAGACACTGAAGCTTTCTTT.